This TCR beta chain was captured by sequencing in a study of blood T cell repertoires in COVID-19. Profiling relied on immunoSEQ multiplex PCR, and the TCRdb table lists in-frame clones only, not all of them. The table has roughly 50,000 clones, roughly 90% seen once. What was sequenced was peripheral blood. The TCR originated in an elderly man with acute or convalescent COVID-19.

The CDR3 protein is CASSTQGAGEAFF. The CDR3 nucleotides read TGTGCCAGCAGCACACAGGGGGCAGGTGAAGCTTTCTTT. This chain uses TRBV9 with TRBJ1-1, with TRBD1 matching 9 bases. The CDR3 has 13 amino acids. V shed 4 bases and J 7 bases; nucleotides not matched to a gene: 5. Germline CDR1 and CDR2: SGDLS and YYNGEE.